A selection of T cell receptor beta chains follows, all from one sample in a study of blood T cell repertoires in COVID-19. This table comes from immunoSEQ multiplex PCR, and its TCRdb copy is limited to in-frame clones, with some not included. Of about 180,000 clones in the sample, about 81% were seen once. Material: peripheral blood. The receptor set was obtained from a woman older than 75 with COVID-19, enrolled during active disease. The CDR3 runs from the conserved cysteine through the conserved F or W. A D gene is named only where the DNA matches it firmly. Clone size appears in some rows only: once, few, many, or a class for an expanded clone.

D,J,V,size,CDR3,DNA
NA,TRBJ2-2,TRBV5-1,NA,CASKVWLDGNTGELFF,TGCGCCAGCAAAGTATGGCTAGATGGAAACACCGGGGAGCTGTTTTTT
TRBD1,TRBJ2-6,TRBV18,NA,CASSRSGTESVLTF,TGTGCCAGCTCGCGATCCGGGACAGAGTCCGTCCTGACTTTC
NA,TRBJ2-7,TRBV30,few,CAWSVTSYEQYF,TGTGCCTGGAGTGTGACATCCTACGAGCAGTACTTC
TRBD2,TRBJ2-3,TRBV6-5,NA,CASRLTGGPTDTQYF,TGTGCCAGCAGACTAACGGGAGGGCCTACAGATACGCAGTATTTT
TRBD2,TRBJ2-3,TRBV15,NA,CATSGLPGGPWTQYF,TGTGCCACCAGCGGCCTGCCGGGGGGGCCTTGGACGCAGTATTTT
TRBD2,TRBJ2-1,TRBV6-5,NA,CASSYEGGRQFF,TGTGCCAGCAGTTACGAGGGAGGGCGGCAGTTCTTC
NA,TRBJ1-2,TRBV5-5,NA,CASSFYTIAVEGYTF,TGTGCCAGCAGCTTTTATACAATAGCCGTGGAAGGCTACACCTTC
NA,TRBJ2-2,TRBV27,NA,CASSLSPGSTGELFF,TGTGCCAGCAGTTTATCACCAGGGTCCACCGGGGAGCTGTTTTTT
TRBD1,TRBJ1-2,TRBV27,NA,CASSASTGLANYGYTF,TGTGCCAGCAGTGCCTCGACAGGGCTAGCTAACTATGGCTACACCTTC
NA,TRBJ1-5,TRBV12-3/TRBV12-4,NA,CASSRQPSQPQHF,TGTGCCAGCAGTCGACAGCCCAGTCAGCCCCAGCATTTT
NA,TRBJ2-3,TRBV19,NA,CASSALGAVGDTQYF,TGTGCCAGTAGTGCGCTGGGGGCCGTCGGGGATACGCAGTATTTT
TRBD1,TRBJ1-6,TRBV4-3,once,CASSQDPPGQNSPLHF,TGCGCCAGCAGCCAAGACCCGCCGGGACAGAATTCACCCCTCCACTTT
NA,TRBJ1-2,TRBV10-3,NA,CAISESAGRRGGGTF,TGTGCCATCAGTGAGTCTGCTGGCAGGAGGGGAGGTGGCACCTTC
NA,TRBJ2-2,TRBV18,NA,CASSEQANTGELFF,TGTGCCAGCTCAGAACAGGCGAACACCGGGGAGCTGTTTTTT
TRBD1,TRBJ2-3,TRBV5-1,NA,CASRRQGTHTDTQYF,TGCGCCAGCAGACGACAGGGGACTCACACAGATACGCAGTATTTT
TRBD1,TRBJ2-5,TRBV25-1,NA,CASTLQGAGETQYF,TGTGCCAGCACCCTACAGGGGGCAGGTGAGACCCAGTACTTC
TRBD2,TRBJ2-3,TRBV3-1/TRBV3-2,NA,CASSPSGTPDTQYF,TGTGCCAGCAGCCCTAGCGGGACCCCAGATACGCAGTATTTT
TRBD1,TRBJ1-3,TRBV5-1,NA,CAPSGTGDGGNTIYF,TGCGCCCCCTCGGGGACAGGGGATGGTGGAAACACCATATATTTT
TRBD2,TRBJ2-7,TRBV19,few,CASSLAGGSSYEQYF,TGTGCCAGTAGTCTAGCGGGAGGGAGCTCCTACGAGCAGTACTTC
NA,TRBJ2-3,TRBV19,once,CASSILADSTDTQYF,TGTGCCAGTAGTATCTTGGCAGACTCCACAGATACGCAGTATTTT
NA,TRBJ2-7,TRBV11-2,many,CASSWNGGLYEQYF,TGTGCCAGCAGCTGGAACGGGGGTCTCTACGAGCAGTACTTC
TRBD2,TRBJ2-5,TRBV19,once,CASSTNLEVAGHQYF,TGTGCCAGTAGTACCAATCTAGAGGTAGCGGGGCACCAGTACTTC
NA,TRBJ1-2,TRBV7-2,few,CASSVGTPNYGYTF,TGTGCCAGCAGCGTCGGGACTCCTAACTATGGCTACACCTTC
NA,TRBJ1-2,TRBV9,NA,CASSGDRFNYGYTF,TGTGCCAGCAGCGGAGACAGGTTCAACTATGGCTACACCTTC
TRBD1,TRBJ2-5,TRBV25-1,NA,CASQGTGDVGETQYF,TGTGCCAGCCAAGGGACAGGCGATGTAGGAGAGACCCAGTACTTC
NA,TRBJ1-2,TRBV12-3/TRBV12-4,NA,CASSLRGTYGYTF,TGTGCCAGCAGTCTCAGGGGCACCTATGGCTACACCTTC
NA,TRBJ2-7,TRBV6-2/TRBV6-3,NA,CASSTRAWDSYEQYF,TGTGCCAGCAGCACGCGGGCGTGGGATTCCTACGAGCAGTACTTC
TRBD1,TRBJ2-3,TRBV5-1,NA,CASSSSPLTGISTDTQYF,TGCGCCAGCAGCTCCAGCCCCCTGACAGGGATTAGCACAGATACGCAGTATTTT
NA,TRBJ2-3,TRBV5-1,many,CASSLGRDSLSTDTQYF,TGCGCCAGCAGCTTGGGGCGGGACAGCCTCAGCACAGATACGCAGTATTTT
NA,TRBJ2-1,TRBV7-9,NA,CASSLRLMSSYNEQFF,TGTGCCAGCAGCTTAAGACTTATGAGCTCCTACAATGAGCAGTTCTTC
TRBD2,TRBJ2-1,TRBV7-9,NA,CASSPPSGSPSYNEQFF,TGTGCCAGCAGCCCACCTAGCGGGAGTCCCTCCTACAATGAGCAGTTCTTC
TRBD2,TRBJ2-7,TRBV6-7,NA,CASRSAGSGKGTSYEQYF,TGTGCCAGCCGTTCAGCGGGTAGCGGGAAGGGGACCTCCTACGAGCAGTACTTC
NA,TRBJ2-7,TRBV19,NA,CASSIDQGWVSEAYEQYF,TGTGCCAGTAGTATAGATCAGGGGTGGGTCTCCGAGGCCTACGAGCAGTACTTC
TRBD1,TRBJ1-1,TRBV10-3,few,CAISGQGNTEAFF,TGTGCCATCAGTGGACAGGGGAACACTGAAGCTTTCTTT
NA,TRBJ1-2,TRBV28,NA,CASSPLGGWDGYTF,TGTGCCAGCAGTCCCCTCGGGGGATGGGATGGCTACACCTTC
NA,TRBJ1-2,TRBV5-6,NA,CASNSADRLYGYTF,TGTGCCAGCAACTCCGCAGACAGACTCTATGGCTACACCTTC
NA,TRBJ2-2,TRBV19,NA,CASSIIGGIYTGELFF,TGTGCCAGTAGTATAATTGGGGGCATTTACACCGGGGAGCTGTTTTTT
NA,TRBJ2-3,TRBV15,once,CATSDIGLTDTQYF,TGTGCCACCAGCGATATAGGACTCACAGATACGCAGTATTTT
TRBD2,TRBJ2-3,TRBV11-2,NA,CASSLDRGGGTDTQYF,TGTGCCAGCAGCTTAGATCGGGGGGGCGGCACAGATACGCAGTATTTT
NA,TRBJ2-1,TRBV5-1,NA,CASSWGRGSLGNEQFF,TGCGCCAGCAGCTGGGGTAGGGGGTCGCTGGGTAATGAGCAGTTCTTC
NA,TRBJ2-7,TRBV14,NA,CASSHRPGGVNEQYF,TGTGCCAGCAGCCATAGACCCGGAGGGGTAAACGAGCAGTACTTC
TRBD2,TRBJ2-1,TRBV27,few,CASSLLAAGNEQFF,TGTGCCAGCAGTTTACTAGCGGCGGGGAATGAGCAGTTCTTC
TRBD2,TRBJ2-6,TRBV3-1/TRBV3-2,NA,CASSPLAGGAGANVLTF,TGTGCCAGCAGCCCTCTAGCGGGAGGGGCTGGGGCCAACGTCCTGACTTTC